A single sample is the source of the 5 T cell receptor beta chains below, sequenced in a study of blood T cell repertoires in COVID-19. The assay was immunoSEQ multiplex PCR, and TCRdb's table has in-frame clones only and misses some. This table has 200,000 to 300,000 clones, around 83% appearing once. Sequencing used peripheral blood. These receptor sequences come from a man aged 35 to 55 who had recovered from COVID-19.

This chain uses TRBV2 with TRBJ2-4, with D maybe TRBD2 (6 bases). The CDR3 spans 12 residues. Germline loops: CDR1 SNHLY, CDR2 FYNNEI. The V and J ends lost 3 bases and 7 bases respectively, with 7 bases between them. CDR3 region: CASSDRGNIQYF. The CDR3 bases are TGTGCCAGCAGTGATCGGGGGAACATTCAGTACTTC.

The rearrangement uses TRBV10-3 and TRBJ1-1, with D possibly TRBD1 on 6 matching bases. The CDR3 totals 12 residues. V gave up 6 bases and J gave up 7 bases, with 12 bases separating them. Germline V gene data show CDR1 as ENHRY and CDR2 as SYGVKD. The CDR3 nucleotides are TGTGCCATCAGAAAAGGACAGAATGAAGCTTTCTTT. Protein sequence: CAIRKGQNEAFF.

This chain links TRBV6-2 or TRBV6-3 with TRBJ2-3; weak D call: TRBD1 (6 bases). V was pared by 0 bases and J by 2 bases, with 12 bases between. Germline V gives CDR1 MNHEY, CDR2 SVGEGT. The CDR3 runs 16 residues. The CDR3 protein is CASSYSPGTSTDTQYF. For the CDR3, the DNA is TGTGCCAGCAGTTACTCCCCCGGGACATCCACAGATACGCAGTATTTT.

The CDR3 DNA follows: TGTGCCAGCAGTTCCCCCGGACAGGGCAACTATGGCTACACCTTC. Residues: CASSSPGQGNYGYTF. The gene calls are TRBV5-4 and TRBJ1-2; 8 positions agree with TRBD1. The trim removed 5 bases at V and 2 bases at J, leaving 8 bases unmatched. The length of the CDR3 is 15 residues. Germline-derived CDR1 and CDR2 are SGHNT and YYREEE (reference sequence).

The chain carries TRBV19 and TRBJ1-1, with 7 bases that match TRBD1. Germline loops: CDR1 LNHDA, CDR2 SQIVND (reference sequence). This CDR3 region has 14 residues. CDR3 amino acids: CVTGTVGLGTEAFF. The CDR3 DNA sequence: TGTGTTACAGGGACAGTAGGGCTTGGAACTGAAGCTTTCTTT.